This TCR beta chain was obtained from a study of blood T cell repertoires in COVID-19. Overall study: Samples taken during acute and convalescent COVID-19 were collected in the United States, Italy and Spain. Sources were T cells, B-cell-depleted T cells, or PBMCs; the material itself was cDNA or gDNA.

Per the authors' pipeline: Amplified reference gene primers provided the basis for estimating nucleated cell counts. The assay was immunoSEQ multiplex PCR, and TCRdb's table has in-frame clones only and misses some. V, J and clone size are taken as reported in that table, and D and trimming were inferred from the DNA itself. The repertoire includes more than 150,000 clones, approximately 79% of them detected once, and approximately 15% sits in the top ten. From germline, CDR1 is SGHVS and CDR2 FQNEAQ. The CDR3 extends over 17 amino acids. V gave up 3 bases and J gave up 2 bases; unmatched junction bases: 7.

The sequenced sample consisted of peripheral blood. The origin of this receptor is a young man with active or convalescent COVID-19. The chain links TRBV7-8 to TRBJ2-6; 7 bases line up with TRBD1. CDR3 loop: CASSFWTGLAGANVLTF. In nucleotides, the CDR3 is TGTGCCAGCAGCTTCTGGACAGGCCTCGCTGGGGCCAACGTCCTGACTTTC. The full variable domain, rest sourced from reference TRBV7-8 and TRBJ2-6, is GAGVSQSPRYKVAKRGQDVALRCDPISGHVSLFWYQQALGQGPEFLTYFQNEAQLDKSGLPSDRFFAERPEGSVSTLKIQRTQQEDSAVYLCASSFWTGLAGANVLTFGAGSRLTVL.